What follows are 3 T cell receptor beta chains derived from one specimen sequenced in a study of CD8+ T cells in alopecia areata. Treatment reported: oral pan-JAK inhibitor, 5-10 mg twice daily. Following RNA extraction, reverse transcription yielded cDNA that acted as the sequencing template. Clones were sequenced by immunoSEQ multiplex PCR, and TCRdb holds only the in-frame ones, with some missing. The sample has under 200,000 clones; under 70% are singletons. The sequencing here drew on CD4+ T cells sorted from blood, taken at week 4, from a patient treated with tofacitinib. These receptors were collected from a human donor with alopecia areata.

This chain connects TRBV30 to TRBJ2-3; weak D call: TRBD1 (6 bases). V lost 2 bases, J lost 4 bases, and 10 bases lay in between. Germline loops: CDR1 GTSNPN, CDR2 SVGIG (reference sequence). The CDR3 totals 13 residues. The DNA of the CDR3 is TGTGCCTGGAGTTGGGGGCCCTCAGATACGCAGTATTTT. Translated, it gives CAWSWGPSDTQYF.

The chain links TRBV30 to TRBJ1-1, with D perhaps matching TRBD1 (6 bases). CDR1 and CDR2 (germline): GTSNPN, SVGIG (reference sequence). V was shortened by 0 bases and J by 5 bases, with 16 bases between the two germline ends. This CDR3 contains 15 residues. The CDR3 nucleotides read TGTGCCTGGAGTGTACTCGGGGGGCCGGGTACTGAAGCTTTCTTT. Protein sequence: CAWSVLGGPGTEAFF.

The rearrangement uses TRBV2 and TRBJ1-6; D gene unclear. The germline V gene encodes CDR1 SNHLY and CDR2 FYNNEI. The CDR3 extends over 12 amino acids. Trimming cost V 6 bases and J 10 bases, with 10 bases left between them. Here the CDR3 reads CASRGMGSPLHF. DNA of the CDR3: TGTGCCAGCAGGGGGATGGGGTCACCCCTCCACTTT.